The T cell receptor (beta chain) described here comes from a study of cytomegalovirus exposure and HLA in healthy donors. About the research overall: From HLA-typed donors, an early data release held 70 million to 95 million unique TCRs. Study conclusions and caveats: In an earlier analysis, in some 600 donors, most V segments appeared productive either ~90% or ~30% of the time. Reports indicated that the classifier achieved high specificity and sensitivity in diagnosing cytomegalovirus status.

Looked up from germline, CDR1 is SGDLS and CDR2 is YYNGEE. The CDR3 loop spans 18 amino acids. Losses at the gene ends were 0 bases for V and 3 bases for J; bases not matched to a gene: 11. This clone was found once. Its antigen is unknown. 13 Jbeta primers and 60 Vbeta primers were used for the PCR. Using immunoSEQ multiplex PCR, the repertoire was profiled, and TCRdb retains in-frame clones only, with some absent. The table lists 150,000 or so clones, about three quarters of them singletons. Sequenced sample: PBMCs. This sequence was found in a female donor in good health and CMV-seronegative. The rearrangement joins TRBV9 to TRBJ1-3, with 8 bases aligning to TRBD1. The CDR3 region has the DNA TGTGCCAGCAGCGTAGGTGCAGGGGGCGCGATCGGTGGAAACACCATATATTTT. Its translation: CASSVGAGGAIGGNTIYF.